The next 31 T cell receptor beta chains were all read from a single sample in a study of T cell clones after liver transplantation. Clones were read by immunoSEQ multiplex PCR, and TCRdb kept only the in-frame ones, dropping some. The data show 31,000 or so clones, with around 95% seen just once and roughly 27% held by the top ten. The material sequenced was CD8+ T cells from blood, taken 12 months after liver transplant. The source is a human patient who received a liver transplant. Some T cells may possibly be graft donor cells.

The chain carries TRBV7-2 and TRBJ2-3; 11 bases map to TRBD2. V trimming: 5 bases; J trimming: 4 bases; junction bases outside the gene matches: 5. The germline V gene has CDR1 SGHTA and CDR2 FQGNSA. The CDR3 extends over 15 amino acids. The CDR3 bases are TGTGCCAGCAGCCCACTAGCGGGAGTTCCAGATACGCAGTATTTT. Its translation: CASSPLAGVPDTQYF.

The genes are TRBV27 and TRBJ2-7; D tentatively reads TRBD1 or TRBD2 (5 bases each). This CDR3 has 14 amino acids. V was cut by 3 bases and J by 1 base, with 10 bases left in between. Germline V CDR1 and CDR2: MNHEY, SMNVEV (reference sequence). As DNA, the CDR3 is TGTGCCAGCAGTTTTGGGGACGGTTCCTACGAGCAGTACTTC. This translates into CASSFGDGSYEQYF.

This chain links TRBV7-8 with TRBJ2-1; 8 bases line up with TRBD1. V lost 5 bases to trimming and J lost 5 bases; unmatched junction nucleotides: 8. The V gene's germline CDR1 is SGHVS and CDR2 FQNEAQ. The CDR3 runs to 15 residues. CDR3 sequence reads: CASSPGQGLNNEQFF. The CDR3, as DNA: TGTGCCAGCAGCCCCGGACAGGGATTAAACAATGAGCAGTTCTTC.

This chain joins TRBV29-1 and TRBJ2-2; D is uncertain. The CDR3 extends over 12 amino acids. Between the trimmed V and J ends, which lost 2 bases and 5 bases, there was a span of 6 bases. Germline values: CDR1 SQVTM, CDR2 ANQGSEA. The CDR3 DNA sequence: TGCAGCGTTGAAAAGGCAACCGGGGAGCTGTTTTTT. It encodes CSVEKATGELFF.

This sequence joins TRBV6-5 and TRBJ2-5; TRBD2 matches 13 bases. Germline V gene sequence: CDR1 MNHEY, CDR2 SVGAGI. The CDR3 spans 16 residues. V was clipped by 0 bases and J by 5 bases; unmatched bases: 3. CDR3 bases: TGTGCCAGCAGTTACTCGGGACTAGCGGGAAGTGAGACCCAGTACTTC. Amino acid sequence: CASSYSGLAGSETQYF.

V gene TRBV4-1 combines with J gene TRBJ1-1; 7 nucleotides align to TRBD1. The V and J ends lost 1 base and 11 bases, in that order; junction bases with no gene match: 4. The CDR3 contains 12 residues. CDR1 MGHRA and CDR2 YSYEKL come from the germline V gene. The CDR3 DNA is TGCGCCAGCAGCCAAGCCGGGACAGACGCTTTCTTT. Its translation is CASSQAGTDAFF.

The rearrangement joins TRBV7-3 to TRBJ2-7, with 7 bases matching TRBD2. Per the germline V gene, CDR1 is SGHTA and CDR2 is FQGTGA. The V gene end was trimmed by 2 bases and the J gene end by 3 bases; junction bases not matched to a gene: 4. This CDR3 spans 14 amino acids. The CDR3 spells CASSLAGVGYEQYF. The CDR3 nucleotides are TGTGCCAGCAGCTTAGCGGGAGTAGGCTACGAGCAGTACTTC.

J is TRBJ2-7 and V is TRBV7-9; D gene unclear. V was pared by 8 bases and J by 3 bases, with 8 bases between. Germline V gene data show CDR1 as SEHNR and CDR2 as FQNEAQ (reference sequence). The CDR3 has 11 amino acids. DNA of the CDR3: TGTGCCAGCGGGCGGAGCTACGAGCAGTACTTC. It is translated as CASGRSYEQYF. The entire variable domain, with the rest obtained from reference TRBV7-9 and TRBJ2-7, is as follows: DTGVSQNPRHKITKRGQNVTFRCDPISEHNRLYWYRQTLGQGPEFLTYFQNEAQLEKSRLLSDRFSAERPKGSFSTLEIQRTEQGDSAMYLCASGRSYEQYFGPGTRLTVT.

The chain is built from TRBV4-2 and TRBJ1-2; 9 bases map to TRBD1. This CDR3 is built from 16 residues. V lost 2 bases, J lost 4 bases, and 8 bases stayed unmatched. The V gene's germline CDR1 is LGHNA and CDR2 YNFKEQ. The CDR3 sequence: CASSQLQGAKLYGYTF. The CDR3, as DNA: TGTGCCAGCAGCCAACTACAGGGGGCGAAGCTCTATGGCTACACCTTC.

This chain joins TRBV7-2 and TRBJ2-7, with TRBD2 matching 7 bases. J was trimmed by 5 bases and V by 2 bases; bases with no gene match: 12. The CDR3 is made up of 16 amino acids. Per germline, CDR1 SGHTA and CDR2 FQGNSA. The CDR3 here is CASSLFLGGSFHEQYF. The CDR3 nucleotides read TGTGCCAGCAGCTTATTCTTGGGCGGGAGTTTCCACGAGCAGTACTTC.

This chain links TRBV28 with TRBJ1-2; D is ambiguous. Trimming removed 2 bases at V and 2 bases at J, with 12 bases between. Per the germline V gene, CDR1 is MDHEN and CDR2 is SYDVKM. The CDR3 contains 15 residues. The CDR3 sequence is CASSLVGTLNYGYTF. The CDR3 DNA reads TGTGCCAGCAGTTTAGTGGGTACTCTCAACTATGGCTACACCTTC.

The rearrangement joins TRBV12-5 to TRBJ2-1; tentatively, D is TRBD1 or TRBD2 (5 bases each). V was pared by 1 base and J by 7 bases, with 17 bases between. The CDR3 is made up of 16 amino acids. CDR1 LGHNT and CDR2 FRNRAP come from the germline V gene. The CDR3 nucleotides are TGTGCTAGTGGTTTGGCCCCAGGGAGTCATTTTAATGAGCAGTTCTTC. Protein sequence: CASGLAPGSHFNEQFF. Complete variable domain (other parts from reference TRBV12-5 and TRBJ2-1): DARVTQTPRHKVTEMGQEVTMRCQPILGHNTVFWYRQTMMQGLELLAYFRNRAPLDDSGMPKDRFSAEMPDATLATLKIQPSEPRDSAVYFCASGLAPGSHFNEQFFGPGTRLTVL.

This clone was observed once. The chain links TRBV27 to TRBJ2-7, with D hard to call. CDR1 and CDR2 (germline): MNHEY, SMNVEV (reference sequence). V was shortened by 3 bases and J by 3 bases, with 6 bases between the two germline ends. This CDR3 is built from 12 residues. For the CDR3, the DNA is TGTGCCAGCAGTTTTGGCGGCTACGAGCAGTACTTC. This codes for CASSFGGYEQYF.

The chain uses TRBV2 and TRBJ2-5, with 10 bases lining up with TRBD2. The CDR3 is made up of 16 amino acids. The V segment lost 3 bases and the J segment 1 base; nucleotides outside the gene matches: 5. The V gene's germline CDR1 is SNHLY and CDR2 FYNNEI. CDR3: CASSDGLAGAQETQYF. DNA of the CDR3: TGTGCCAGCAGTGACGGTCTAGCGGGAGCCCAAGAGACCCAGTACTTC.

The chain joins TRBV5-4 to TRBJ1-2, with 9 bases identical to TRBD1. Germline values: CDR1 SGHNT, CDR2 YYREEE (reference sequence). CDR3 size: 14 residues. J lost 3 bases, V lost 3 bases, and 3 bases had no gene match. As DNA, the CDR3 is TGTGCCAGCAGCTCGGACAGGGGACACTATGGCTACACCTTC. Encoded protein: CASSSDRGHYGYTF.

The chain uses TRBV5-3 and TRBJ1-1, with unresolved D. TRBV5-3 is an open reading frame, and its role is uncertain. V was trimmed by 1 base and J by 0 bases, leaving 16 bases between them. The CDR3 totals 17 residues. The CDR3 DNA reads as TGTGCCAGAAGCTTGTTGGCCCTAACCCTAATGAACACTGAAGCTTTCTTT. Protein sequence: CARSLLALTLMNTEAFF.

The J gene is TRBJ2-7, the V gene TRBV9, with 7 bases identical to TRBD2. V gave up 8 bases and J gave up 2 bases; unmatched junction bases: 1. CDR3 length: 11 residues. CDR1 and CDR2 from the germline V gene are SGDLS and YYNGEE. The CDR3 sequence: CASGGAYEQYF. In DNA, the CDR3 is TGTGCCAGTGGGGGGGCCTACGAGCAGTACTTC.

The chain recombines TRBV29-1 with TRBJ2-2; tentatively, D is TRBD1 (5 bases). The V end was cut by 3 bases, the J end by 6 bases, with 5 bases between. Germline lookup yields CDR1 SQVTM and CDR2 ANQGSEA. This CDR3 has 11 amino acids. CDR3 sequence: CSVDRAGELFF. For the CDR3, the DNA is TGCAGCGTTGACAGGGCCGGGGAGCTGTTTTTT.

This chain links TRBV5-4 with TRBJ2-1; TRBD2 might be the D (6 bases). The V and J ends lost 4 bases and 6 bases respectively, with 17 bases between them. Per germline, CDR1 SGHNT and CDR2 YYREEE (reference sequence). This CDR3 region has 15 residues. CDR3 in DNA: TGTGCCAGCAGCCCCTGGGGAGGTACTCTCAATGAGCAGTTCTTC. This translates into CASSPWGGTLNEQFF.

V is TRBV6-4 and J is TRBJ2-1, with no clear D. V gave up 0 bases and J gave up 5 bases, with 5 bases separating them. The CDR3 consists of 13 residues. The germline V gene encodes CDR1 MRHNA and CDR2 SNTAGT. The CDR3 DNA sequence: TGTGCCAGCAGTGACTCGGGTAACAATGAGCAGTTCTTC. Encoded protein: CASSDSGNNEQFF.

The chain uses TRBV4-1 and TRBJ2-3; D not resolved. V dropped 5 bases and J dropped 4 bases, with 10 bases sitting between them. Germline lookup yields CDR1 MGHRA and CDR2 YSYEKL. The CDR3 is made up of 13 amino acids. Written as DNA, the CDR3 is TGCGCCAGCAGCGAGAGTCGGGCAGATACGCAGTATTTT. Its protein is CASSESRADTQYF.

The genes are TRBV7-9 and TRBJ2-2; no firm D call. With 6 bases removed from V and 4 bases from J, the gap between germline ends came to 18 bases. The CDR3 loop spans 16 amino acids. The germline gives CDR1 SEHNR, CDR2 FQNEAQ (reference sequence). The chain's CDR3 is CASSSLGHLVTGELFF. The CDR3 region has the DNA TGTGCCAGCAGTTCCCTGGGTCACTTGGTCACCGGGGAGCTGTTTTTT. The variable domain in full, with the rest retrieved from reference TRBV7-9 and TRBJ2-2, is DTGVSQNPRHKITKRGQNVTFRCDPISEHNRLYWYRQTLGQGPEFLTYFQNEAQLEKSRLLSDRFSAERPKGSFSTLEIQRTEQGDSAMYLCASSSLGHLVTGELFFGEGSRLTVL.

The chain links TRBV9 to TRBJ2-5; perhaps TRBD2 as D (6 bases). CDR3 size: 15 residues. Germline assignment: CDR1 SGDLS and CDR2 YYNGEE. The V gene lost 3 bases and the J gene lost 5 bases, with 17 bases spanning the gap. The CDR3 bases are TGTGCCAGCAGCGAGGGGACTTCAATGGGGGAGACCCAGTACTTC. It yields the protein CASSEGTSMGETQYF.

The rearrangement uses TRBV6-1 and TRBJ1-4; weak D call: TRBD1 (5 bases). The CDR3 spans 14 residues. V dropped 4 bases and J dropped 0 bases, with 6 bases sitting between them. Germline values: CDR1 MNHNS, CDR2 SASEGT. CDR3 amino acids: CASSAQATNEKLFF. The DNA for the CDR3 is TGTGCCAGCAGTGCACAGGCAACTAATGAAAAACTGTTTTTT.

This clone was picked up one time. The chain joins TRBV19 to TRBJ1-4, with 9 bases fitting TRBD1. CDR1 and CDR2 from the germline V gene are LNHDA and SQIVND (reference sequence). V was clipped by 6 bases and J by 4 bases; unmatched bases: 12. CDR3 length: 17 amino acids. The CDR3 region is CASSTRSQGALNEKLFF. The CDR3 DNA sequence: TGTGCCAGTAGCACGCGATCACAGGGGGCGCTTAATGAAAAACTGTTTTTT.

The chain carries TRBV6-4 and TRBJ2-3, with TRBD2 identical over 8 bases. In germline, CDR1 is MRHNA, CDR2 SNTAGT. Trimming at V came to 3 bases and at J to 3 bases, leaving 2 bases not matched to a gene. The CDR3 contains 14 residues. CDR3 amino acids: CASSDAGGTDTQYF. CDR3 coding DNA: TGTGCCAGCAGTGATGCGGGAGGTACAGATACGCAGTATTTT.

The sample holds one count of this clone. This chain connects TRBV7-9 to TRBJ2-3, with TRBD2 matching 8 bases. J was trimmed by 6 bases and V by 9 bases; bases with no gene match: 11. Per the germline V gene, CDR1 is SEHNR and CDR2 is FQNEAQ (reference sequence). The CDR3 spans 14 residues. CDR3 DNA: TGTGCCAGTCGGGGGGGAGTCAGAATCGATACGCAGTATTTT. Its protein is CASRGGVRIDTQYF.

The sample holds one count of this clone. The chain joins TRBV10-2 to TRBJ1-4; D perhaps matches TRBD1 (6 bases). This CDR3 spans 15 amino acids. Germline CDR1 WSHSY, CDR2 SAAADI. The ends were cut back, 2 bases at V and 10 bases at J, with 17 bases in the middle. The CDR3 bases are TGCGCCAGCAGTGAGGGACCGGACAGTACGGCAAAACTGTTTTTT. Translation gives CASSEGPDSTAKLFF.

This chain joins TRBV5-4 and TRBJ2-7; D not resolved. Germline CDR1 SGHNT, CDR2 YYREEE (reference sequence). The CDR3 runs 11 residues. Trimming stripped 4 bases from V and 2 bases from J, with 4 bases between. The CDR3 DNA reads TGTGCCAGCAGCACGACCTACGAGCAGTACTTC. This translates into CASSTTYEQYF.

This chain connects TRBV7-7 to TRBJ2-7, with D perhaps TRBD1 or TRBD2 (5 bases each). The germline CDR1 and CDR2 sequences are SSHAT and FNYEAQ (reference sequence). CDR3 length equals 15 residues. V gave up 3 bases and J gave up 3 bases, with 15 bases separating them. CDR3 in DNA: TGTGCCAGCAGCTTGCCCGGGGCCAGTTGCTACGAGCAGTACTTC. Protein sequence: CASSLPGASCYEQYF.

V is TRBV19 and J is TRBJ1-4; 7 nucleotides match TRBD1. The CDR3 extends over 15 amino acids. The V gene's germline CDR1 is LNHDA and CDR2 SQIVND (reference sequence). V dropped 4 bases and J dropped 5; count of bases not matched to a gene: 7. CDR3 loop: CASSRDREGNEKLFF. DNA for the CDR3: TGTGCCAGTAGTAGAGACAGGGAGGGAAATGAAAAACTGTTTTTT.